The 32 T cell receptor beta chains in this list originate from one sample, sequenced in a study of cytomegalovirus exposure and HLA in healthy donors. Use of 60 Vbeta and 13 Jbeta primers characterized the PCR. The protocol was immunoSEQ multiplex PCR, while the TCRdb copy is restricted to in-frame clones and leaves out a portion. The sample has 100,000 to 120,000 clones, about 13% seen once. Sequencing was performed on PBMCs. The origin of the receptors is a man aged 35 to 55 in good health and CMV-seropositive.

This clone was detected a few times. The gene calls are TRBV11-2 and TRBJ2-3, with 8 bases fitting TRBD2. The V gene end was trimmed by 4 bases and the J gene end by 6 bases; junction bases not matched to a gene: 9. CDR1 is SGHAT, CDR2 FQNNGV, per germline. This CDR3 contains 15 residues. CDR3 protein: CASSSVAGPMDTQYF. The CDR3 coding sequence is TGTGCCAGCAGCTCGGTAGCGGGACCTATGGATACGCAGTATTTT.

The gene calls are TRBV7-2 and TRBJ2-5, with 12 bases aligning to TRBD2. V gave up 5 bases and J gave up 5 bases; unmatched junction bases: 9. CDR1 SGHTA and CDR2 FQGNSA come from the germline V gene. The CDR3 length is 16 residues. The CDR3 protein is CASSPWTSGTGETQYF. The CDR3 bases are TGTGCCAGCAGCCCCTGGACTAGCGGGACGGGGGAGACCCAGTACTTC. Using reference TRBV7-2 and TRBJ2-5 for the parts outside the CDR3, the full variable domain is GAGVSQSPSNKVTEKGKDVELRCDPISGHTALYWYRQSLGQGLEFLIYFQGNSAPDKSGLPSDRFSAERTGGSVSTLTIQRTQQEDSAVYLCASSPWTSGTGETQYFGPGTRLLVL.

This clone has just a few counts. The chain couples TRBV14 to TRBJ2-6; 8 bases agree with TRBD1. CDR3 size: 16 residues. The germline V gene has CDR1 SGHDN and CDR2 FVKESK. J gave up 5 bases and V 4 bases, and 7 bases lay outside the gene matches. CDR3: CASSPRQGARANVLTF. The CDR3, as DNA: TGTGCCAGCAGCCCCCGTCAGGGGGCGAGGGCCAACGTCCTGACTTTC.

This clone was counted a few times. The chain couples TRBV5-6 to TRBJ1-1, with no clear D. Deletions cut 1 base from V and 1 base from J, with 11 bases between. CDR3 size: 15 residues. Germline loops: CDR1 SGHDT, CDR2 YYEEEE. The CDR3 nucleotides are TGTGCCAGCAGCTTGTCCCCGGGAAGGAACACTGAAGCTTTCTTT. It is translated as CASSLSPGRNTEAFF.

The V and J genes are TRBV5-4 and TRBJ2-1; unclear D gene. The CDR3 totals 13 residues. CDR1 and CDR2 from the germline V gene are SGHNT and YYREEE (reference sequence). Trimming removed 3 bases from V and 9 bases from J, with 13 bases in between. The CDR3 region has the DNA TGTGCCAGCAGCTACCCCCGGAGTCCTGAGCAGTTCTTC. Its protein is CASSYPRSPEQFF.

The gene calls are TRBV7-2 and TRBJ2-1; TRBD2 matches at 10 bases. The germline gives CDR1 SGHTA, CDR2 FQGNSA. J was trimmed by 4 bases and V by 1 base; bases with no gene match: 7. The CDR3 length is 17 residues. CDR3: CASSLVPSGSGYNEQFF. In DNA, the CDR3 is TGTGCCAGCAGCTTAGTTCCTAGCGGGAGTGGGTACAATGAGCAGTTCTTC.

This clone was counted only a few times. The rearrangement uses TRBV11-3 and TRBJ2-5; no firm D call. From germline, CDR1 is SGHNT and CDR2 YENEEA. V lost 6 bases and J lost 2, with 10 bases in between. The CDR3 is 13 residues long. Written as DNA, the CDR3 is TGTGCCAGCAGTCAAACTCGGCAAGAGACCCAGTACTTC. This encodes CASSQTRQETQYF.

V usage is TRBV4-3 and J usage is TRBJ2-1, with 12 bases matching TRBD2. Germline CDR1 is LGHNA and CDR2 is YSLEER. The CDR3 sequence is 15 residues long. J was trimmed by 6 bases and V by 4 bases; bases with no gene match: 4. CDR3 coding DNA: TGCGCCAGCAGCCCGACTAGCGGGAGCATCAATGAGCAGTTCTTC. It translates to CASSPTSGSINEQFF.

This clone has more than one count but fewer than ten. This sequence joins TRBV27 and TRBJ2-6; TRBD1 matches 9 bases. V gave up 5 bases and J gave up 4 bases; unmatched junction bases: 9. CDR1 is MNHEY and CDR2 is SMNVEV in the germline V gene (reference sequence). The CDR3 covers 17 residues. This CDR3 reads CASSTGTGYAGANVLTF. In nucleotides, the CDR3 is TGTGCCAGCAGTACCGGGACAGGGTATGCCGGGGCCAACGTCCTGACTTTC.

At least ten counts were recorded for this clone. The rearrangement uses TRBV21-1 and TRBJ2-7; TRBD2 is the table's D call, not checked against the DNA. TRBV21-1 has pseudogene status. This CDR3 spans 16 amino acids. CDR3: CASSEPTGLHSYEQYF. CDR3 sequence (DNA): TGTGCCAGCAGCGAACCCACAGGACTACACTCCTACGAGCAGTACTTC.

The J gene is TRBJ2-5, the V gene TRBV2; TRBD2 matches 9 bases. The CDR3 loop spans 16 amino acids. In germline, CDR1 is SNHLY, CDR2 FYNNEI. V dropped 0 bases and J dropped 5; count of bases not matched to a gene: 7. CDR3 loop: CASSEARLAGKETQYF. CDR3 DNA sequence: TGTGCCAGCAGTGAAGCGCGGCTAGCGGGAAAGGAGACCCAGTACTTC.

This clone was counted between two and nine times. CDR3 amino acids: CASASIGELFF. The CDR3 DNA is TGTGCCAGCGCCTCTATCGGGGAGCTGTTTTTT. V usage is TRBV28 and J usage is TRBJ2-2; D ambiguous. The germline gives CDR1 MDHEN, CDR2 SYDVKM. The CDR3 loop spans 11 amino acids. V lost 8 bases and J lost 7, with 8 bases in between.

This sequence joins TRBV15 and TRBJ2-5; 7 bases are shared with TRBD1. V trimming: 4 bases; J trimming: 5 bases; junction bases outside the gene matches: 4. The germline V gene has CDR1 LNHNV and CDR2 YYDKDF (reference sequence). The CDR3 contains 13 residues. The CDR3 bases are TGTGCCACCAGCAAGACAGGGCTGGAGACCCAGTACTTC. It is translated as CATSKTGLETQYF.

This sequence joins TRBV7-2 and TRBJ2-7; the match to TRBD1 covers 10 bases. Germline loops: CDR1 SGHTA, CDR2 FQGNSA. After removal of 3 bases from V and 5 bases from J, the junction contained 7 bases not matched to a gene. The CDR3 spans 15 residues. CDR3 DNA: TGTGCCAGCAGCTTCACCACGGGACAGGGGAACGAGCAGTACTTC. Protein product: CASSFTTGQGNEQYF.

This chain links TRBV4-3 with TRBJ1-1; D is perhaps TRBD1 (6 bases). V was trimmed by 0 bases and J by 0 bases, leaving 14 bases between them. Germline lookup yields CDR1 LGHNA and CDR2 YSLEER. The CDR3 is 17 residues long. The CDR3 is CASSQDRTGTLNTEAFF. The CDR3 bases are TGCGCCAGCAGCCAAGATAGGACCGGGACACTGAACACTGAAGCTTTCTTT.

This clone was recorded a few times. The chain couples TRBV11-3 to TRBJ2-1, with D unresolved. Trimming removed 8 bases from V and 0 bases from J, with 14 bases in between. CDR3 length: 15 residues. Germline V gene sequence: CDR1 SGHNT, CDR2 YENEEA. For the CDR3, the DNA is TGTGCCAGCTCCTCTGGCGGAAGCTCCTACAATGAGCAGTTCTTC. Encoded protein: CASSSGGSSYNEQFF.

The DNA for the CDR3 is TGTGCCAGCAGCTCAGGGGTTGGCTACGAGCAGTACTTC. Translating gives CASSSGVGYEQYF. The chain combines TRBV7-9 with TRBJ2-7; D perhaps matches TRBD1 (6 bases). The CDR3 runs 13 residues. Trimming left V 4 bases short and J 3 bases short, with 10 bases between. Germline V gene data show CDR1 as SEHNR and CDR2 as FQNEAQ (reference sequence).

The chain combines TRBV7-6 with TRBJ2-5, with 8 bases that match TRBD1. The J call could be wrong; TRBJ2-7 is a better fit for the DNA end. Germline CDR1 is SGHVS and CDR2 is FNYEAQ. CDR3 length: 14 amino acids. CDR3 in DNA: TGTGCCAGCAGCCGCGACACAGGGGGCTACGAGCAGTACTTC. The encoded protein is CASSRDTGGYEQYF.

CDR3 sequence (DNA): TGTGCCTGGAGCCAGGTAATCCAAGCGGGAGGAACCAAAAACATTCAGTACTTC. Translation gives CAWSQVIQAGGTKNIQYF. The chain couples TRBV30 to TRBJ2-4, with 9 bases aligning to TRBD2. J gave up 2 bases and V 3 bases, and 14 bases lay outside the gene matches. Germline CDR1 is GTSNPN and CDR2 is SVGIG (reference sequence). CDR3 length equals 18 residues.

V gene TRBV19 combines with J gene TRBJ2-7, with 8 positions matching TRBD1. The CDR3 runs to 12 residues. The trim removed 8 bases at V and 6 bases at J, leaving 6 bases unmatched. Per the germline V gene, CDR1 is LNHDA and CDR2 is SQIVND (reference sequence). This chain's CDR3 is CASGQGTSEQYF. CDR3 DNA sequence: TGTGCCAGTGGACAGGGAACATCCGAGCAGTACTTC.

The rearrangement joins TRBV5-1 to TRBJ2-4, with D tentatively TRBD2 (5 bases). The CDR3 is 15 amino acids. Germline V CDR1 and CDR2: SGHRS, YFSETQ. The V end was cut by 4 bases, the J end by 0 bases, with 11 bases between. The CDR3 DNA reads as TGCGCCAGCAGCCCCCCTGAGGGAGCCAAAAACATTCAGTACTTC. Protein product: CASSPPEGAKNIQYF.

This clone occurred a few times. V and J are TRBV30 and TRBJ1-1; 7 bases align to TRBD1. V shed 8 bases and J 1 base; nucleotides not matched to a gene: 7. The CDR3 runs to 13 residues. Germline-derived CDR1 and CDR2 are GTSNPN and SVGIG (reference sequence). The CDR3 loop reads CAGINRGNTEAFF. The CDR3, as DNA: TGTGCCGGAATTAACAGGGGGAACACTGAAGCTTTCTTT. The full variable domain, in which reference TRBV30 and TRBJ1-1 provide the parts outside the CDR3, is SQTIHQWPATLVQPVGSPLSLECTVEGTSNPNLYWYRQAAGRGLQLLFYSVGIGQISSEVPQNLSASRPQDRQFILSSKKLLLSDSGFYLCAGINRGNTEAFFGQGTRLTVV.

The CDR3 is CASSVAGQENTEAFF. CDR3 coding DNA: TGTGCCAGCAGCGTAGCTGGGCAGGAGAACACTGAAGCTTTCTTT. The genes are TRBV9 and TRBJ1-1; D is unresolved. The V gene's germline CDR1 is SGDLS and CDR2 YYNGEE. The V end lost 0 bases, the J end lost 1 base, and 10 bases lay between the germline ends. This CDR3 has 15 amino acids.

There are a few counts of this clone. This rearrangement joins TRBV7-9 to TRBJ1-2; a possible D gene is TRBD1 (6 bases). Germline CDR1 is SEHNR and CDR2 is FQNEAQ (reference sequence). The CDR3 sequence is 15 residues long. Trimming cost V 5 bases and J 2 bases, with 15 bases left between them. Written as DNA, the CDR3 is TGTGCCAGCAGCGGCCGCGGGGGCGGAAACTATGGCTACACCTTC. Protein sequence: CASSGRGGGNYGYTF.

This clone was seen a few times. V and J are TRBV30 and TRBJ1-1; the D gene is possibly TRBD1 (5 bases). Trimming stripped 0 bases from V and 5 bases from J, with 13 bases between. The CDR3 spans 14 residues. CDR1 and CDR2 (germline): GTSNPN, SVGIG (reference sequence). The CDR3 sequence is CAWSVGQGGTEAFF. The CDR3 DNA reads as TGTGCCTGGAGTGTAGGGCAGGGTGGAACTGAAGCTTTCTTT.

This chain uses TRBV7-2 with TRBJ2-7, with 11 bases that match TRBD2. The CDR3 loop spans 14 amino acids. Trimming at V came to 3 bases and at J to 6 bases, leaving 4 bases not matched to a gene. Germline V gives CDR1 SGHTA, CDR2 FQGNSA. The CDR3: CASSFSGRASEQYF. Here the CDR3 DNA reads TGTGCCAGCAGCTTTAGCGGGAGGGCGAGCGAGCAGTACTTC.

The V gene is TRBV6-6, the J gene TRBJ2-7; TRBD2 aligns across 12 bases. The CDR3 consists of 16 residues. Trimming took 6 bases from V and 2 from J; bases not matched to a gene: 8. CDR1 and CDR2 from the germline V gene are MNHNY and SVGAGI (reference sequence). The CDR3 DNA reads as TGTGCCAGCAGCTCTGGACTAGCGGGACGCCCCTACGAGCAGTACTTC. As protein: CASSSGLAGRPYEQYF.

V gene TRBV6-1 combines with J gene TRBJ1-2, with 12 bases that match TRBD1. The CDR3 loop spans 15 amino acids. Germline loops: CDR1 MNHNS, CDR2 SASEGT. Trimming at V came to 4 bases and at J to 6 bases, leaving 6 bases not matched to a gene. DNA of the CDR3: TGTGCCAGCAGTGGCCGGGACAGGGGGCGCGATGGCTACACCTTC. This gives the protein CASSGRDRGRDGYTF.

The chain has TRBV6-4 and TRBJ2-1; no definite D call. Germline V gene lookup returns CDR1 MRHNA and CDR2 SNTAGT. The CDR3 extends over 12 amino acids. The ends were cut back, 0 bases at V and 9 bases at J, with 6 bases in the middle. The CDR3 DNA is TGTGCCAGCAGTGACTCGAACAGTGAGCAGTTCTTC. It encodes CASSDSNSEQFF.

This rearrangement joins TRBV9 to TRBJ2-7, with D tentatively TRBD2 (6 bases). The CDR3 is 14 residues long. Deletions cut 5 bases from V and 5 bases from J, with 17 bases between. CDR1 and CDR2 from the germline V gene are SGDLS and YYNGEE. The chain's CDR3 is CASSPSVSIHEQYF. The CDR3 bases are TGTGCCAGCAGTCCTAGCGTAAGCATCCACGAGCAGTACTTC. Combining the CDR3 with reference TRBV9 and TRBJ2-7 gives the whole variable domain DSGVTQTPKHLITATGQRVTLRCSPRSGDLSVYWYQQSLDQGLQFLIQYYNGEERAKGNILERFSAQQFPDLHSELNLSSLELGDSALYFCASSPSVSIHEQYFGPGTRLTVT.

This clone was observed a few times. The J gene is TRBJ2-5, the V gene TRBV19; D not resolved. V dropped 3 bases and J dropped 5 bases, with 10 bases sitting between them. The length of the CDR3 is 13 residues. Per germline, CDR1 LNHDA and CDR2 SQIVND (reference sequence). CDR3 sequence: CASSMITEETQYF. Written as DNA, the CDR3 is TGTGCCAGTAGTATGATAACTGAGGAGACCCAGTACTTC.

The V and J genes are TRBV11-3 and TRBJ2-7; possibly TRBD2 for D (5 bases). This CDR3 comprises 13 residues. Germline-derived CDR1 and CDR2 are SGHNT and YENEEA. Trimming left V 5 bases short and J 1 base short, with 9 bases between. Here the CDR3 DNA reads TGTGCCAGCAGCCCTACGGGGTCCTACGAGCAGTACTTC. Residues: CASSPTGSYEQYF.